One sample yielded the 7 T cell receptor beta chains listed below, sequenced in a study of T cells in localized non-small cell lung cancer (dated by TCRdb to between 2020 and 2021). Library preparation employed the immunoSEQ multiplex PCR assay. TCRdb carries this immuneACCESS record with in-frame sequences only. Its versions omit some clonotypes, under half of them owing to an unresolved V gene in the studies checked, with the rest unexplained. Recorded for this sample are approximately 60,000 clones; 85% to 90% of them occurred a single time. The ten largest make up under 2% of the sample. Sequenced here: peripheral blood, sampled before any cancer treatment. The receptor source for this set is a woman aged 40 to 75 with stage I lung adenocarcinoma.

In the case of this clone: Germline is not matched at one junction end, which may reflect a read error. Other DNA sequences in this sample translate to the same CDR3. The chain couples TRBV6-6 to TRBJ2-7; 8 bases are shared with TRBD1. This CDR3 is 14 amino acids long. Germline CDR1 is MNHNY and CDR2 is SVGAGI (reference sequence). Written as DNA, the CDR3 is TGTGCAAGCAGTTACAGGGGGAGCTCCTACGAGCAGTACTTC. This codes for CASSYRGSSYEQYF.

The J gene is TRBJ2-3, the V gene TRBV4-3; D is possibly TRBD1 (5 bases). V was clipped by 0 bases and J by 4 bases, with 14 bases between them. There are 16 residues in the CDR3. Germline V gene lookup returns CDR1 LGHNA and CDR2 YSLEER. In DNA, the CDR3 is TGCGCCAGCAGCCAAGAGGCCTTCCCAGGGCCAGATACGCAGTATTTT. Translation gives CASSQEAFPGPDTQYF.

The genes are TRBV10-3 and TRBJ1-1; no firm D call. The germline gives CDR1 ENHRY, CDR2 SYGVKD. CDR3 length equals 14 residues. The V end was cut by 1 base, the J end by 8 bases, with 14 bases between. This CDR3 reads CAISEFLPAAEAFF. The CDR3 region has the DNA TGTGCCATCAGTGAGTTCTTGCCGGCTGCCGAAGCTTTCTTT.

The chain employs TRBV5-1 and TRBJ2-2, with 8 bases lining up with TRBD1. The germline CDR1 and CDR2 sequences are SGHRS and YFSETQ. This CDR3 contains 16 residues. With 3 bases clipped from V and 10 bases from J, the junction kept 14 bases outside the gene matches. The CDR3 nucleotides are TGCGCCAGCAGCTCTGGACAGGGAAGCCAATCGGCGGAGCTGTTTTTT. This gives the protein CASSSGQGSQSAELFF.

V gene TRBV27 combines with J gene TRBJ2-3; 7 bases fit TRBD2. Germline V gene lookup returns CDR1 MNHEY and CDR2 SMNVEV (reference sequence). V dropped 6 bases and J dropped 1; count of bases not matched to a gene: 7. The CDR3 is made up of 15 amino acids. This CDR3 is CASSPGRGGTDTQYF. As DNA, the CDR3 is TGTGCCAGCAGCCCGGGCCGGGGGGGCACAGATACGCAGTATTTT.

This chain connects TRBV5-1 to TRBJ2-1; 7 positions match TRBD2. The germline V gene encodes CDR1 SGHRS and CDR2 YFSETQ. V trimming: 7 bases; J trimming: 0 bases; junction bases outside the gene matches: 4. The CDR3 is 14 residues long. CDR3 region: CASGLAVSYNEQFF. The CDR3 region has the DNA TGCGCCAGCGGCCTAGCGGTCTCCTACAATGAGCAGTTCTTC. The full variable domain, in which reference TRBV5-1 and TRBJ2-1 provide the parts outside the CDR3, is KAGVTQTPRYLIKTRGQQVTLSCSPISGHRSVSWYQQTPGQGLQFLFEYFSETQRNKGNFPGRFSGRQFSNSRSEMNVSTLELGDSALYLCASGLAVSYNEQFFGPGTRLTVL.

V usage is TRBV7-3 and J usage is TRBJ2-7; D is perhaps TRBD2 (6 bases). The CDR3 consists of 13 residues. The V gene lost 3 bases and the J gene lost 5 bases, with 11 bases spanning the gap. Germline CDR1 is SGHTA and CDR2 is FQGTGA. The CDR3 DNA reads TGTGCCAGCAGCTTTGGGACGGGGGACGAGCAGTACTTC. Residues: CASSFGTGDEQYF.